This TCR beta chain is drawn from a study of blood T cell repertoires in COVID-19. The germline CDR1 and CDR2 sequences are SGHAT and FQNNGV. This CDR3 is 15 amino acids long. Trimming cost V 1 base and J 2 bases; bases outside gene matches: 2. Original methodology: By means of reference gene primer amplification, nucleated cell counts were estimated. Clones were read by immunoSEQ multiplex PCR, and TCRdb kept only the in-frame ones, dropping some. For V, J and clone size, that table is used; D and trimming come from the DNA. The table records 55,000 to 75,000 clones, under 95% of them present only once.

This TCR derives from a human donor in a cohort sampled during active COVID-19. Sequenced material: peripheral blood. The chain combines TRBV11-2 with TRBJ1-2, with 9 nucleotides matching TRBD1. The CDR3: CASSLVGTGNYGYTF. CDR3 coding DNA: TGTGCCAGCAGCTTAGTAGGGACAGGGAACTATGGCTACACCTTC.